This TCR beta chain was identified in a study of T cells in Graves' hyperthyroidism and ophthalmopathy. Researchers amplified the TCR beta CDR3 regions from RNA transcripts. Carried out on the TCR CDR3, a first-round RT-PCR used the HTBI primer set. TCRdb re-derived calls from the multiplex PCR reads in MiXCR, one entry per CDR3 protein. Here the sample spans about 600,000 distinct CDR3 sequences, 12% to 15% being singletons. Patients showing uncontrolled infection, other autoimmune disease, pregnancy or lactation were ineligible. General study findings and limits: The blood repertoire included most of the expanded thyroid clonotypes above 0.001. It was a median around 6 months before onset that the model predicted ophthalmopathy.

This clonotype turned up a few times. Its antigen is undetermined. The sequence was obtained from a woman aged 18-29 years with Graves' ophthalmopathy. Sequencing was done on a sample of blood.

CDR3 region: CASSNRARGAYEQYF. The CDR3 DNA reads TGTGCCAGTAGTAACAGGGCTAGGGGGGCTTACGAGCAGTACTTC. V and J are TRBV19 and TRBJ2-7; D is perhaps TRBD1 or TRBD2 (6 bases each). Germline CDR1 reads LNHDA; CDR2 reads SQIVND (reference sequence). CDR3 size: 15 residues. V lost 4 bases to trimming and J lost 4 bases, with 17 bases between them.